In its sample, the clone carrying this T cell receptor beta chain was seen a few times. During the collection period, no donor immune events like infections were recorded. This record belongs to a study of identifying expanded T cells in peripheral blood. The table came from immunoSEQ multiplex PCR; TCRdb's copy has only in-frame clones and leaves some out. The top ten clones hold about 3.7% of a sample with nearly 60,000 clones, approximately 89% of them seen once. Sequenced input: blood. The TCR originated in a person aged 18-70 years in good health.

CDR3 sequence: CASSRGWGADEQFF. In nucleotides, the CDR3 is TGTGCCAGCAGCCGGGGTTGGGGGGCCGATGAGCAGTTCTTC. V and J are TRBV7-8 and TRBJ2-1; D assignment may be TRBD1 or TRBD2 (6 bases each). CDR3 length: 14 amino acids. The V gene's germline CDR1 is SGHVS and CDR2 FQNEAQ. Trimming took off 5 bases at V and 8 bases at J, with 16 bases between the two ends.